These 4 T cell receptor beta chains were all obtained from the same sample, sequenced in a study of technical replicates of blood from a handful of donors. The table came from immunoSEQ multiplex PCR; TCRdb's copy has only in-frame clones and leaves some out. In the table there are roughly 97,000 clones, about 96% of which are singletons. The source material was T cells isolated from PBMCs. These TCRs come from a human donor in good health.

For the CDR3, the DNA is TGCAGCGTCGTACGACAGGACTCCTACGAGCAGTACTTC. The encoded protein is CSVVRQDSYEQYF. The chain recombines TRBV29-1 with TRBJ2-5; D is possibly TRBD1 (6 bases). The J call may not be correct, given that the DNA end is closer to TRBJ2-7. This CDR3 contains 13 residues. Germline V gene data show CDR1 as SQVTM and CDR2 as ANQGSEA.

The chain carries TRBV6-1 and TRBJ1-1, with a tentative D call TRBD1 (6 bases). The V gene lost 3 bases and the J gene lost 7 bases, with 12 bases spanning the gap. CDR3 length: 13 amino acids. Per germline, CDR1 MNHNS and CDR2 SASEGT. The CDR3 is CASSDQGWSEAFF. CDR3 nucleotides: TGTGCCAGCAGTGATCAGGGGTGGAGTGAAGCTTTCTTT.

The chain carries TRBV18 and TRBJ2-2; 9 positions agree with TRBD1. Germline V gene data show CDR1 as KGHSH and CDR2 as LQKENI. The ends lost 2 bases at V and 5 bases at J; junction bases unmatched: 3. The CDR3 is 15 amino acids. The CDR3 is CASSPLTGGTGELFF. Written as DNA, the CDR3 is TGTGCCAGCTCACCATTGACAGGGGGGACCGGGGAGCTGTTTTTT.

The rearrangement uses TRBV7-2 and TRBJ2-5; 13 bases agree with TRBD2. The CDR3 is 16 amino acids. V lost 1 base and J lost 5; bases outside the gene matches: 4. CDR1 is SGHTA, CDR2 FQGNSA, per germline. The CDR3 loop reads CASSLGGLAGWETQYF. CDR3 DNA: TGTGCCAGCAGCTTAGGGGGACTAGCGGGATGGGAGACCCAGTACTTC.